This T cell receptor (beta chain) originates from a study of blood T cell repertoires in COVID-19. Whole-study context: Some COVID-19 samples were acute and others convalescent; all came from the United States, Italy and Spain. Sources were T cells, B-cell-depleted T cells, or PBMCs; the material itself was cDNA or gDNA.

In the source study's methods: Reference gene primers were amplified, and this amplification served to estimate nucleated cell counts. Produced via immunoSEQ multiplex PCR; TCRdb's table is partial and in-frame only. D and trimming come from the DNA, and the V and J calls and clone size come from that table. Among over 200,000 clones listed, 80% to 90% were seen once. This clonotype was obtained from a man between 25 and 39 years old who had recovered from COVID-19. Material: peripheral blood.

The CDR3 here is CASSSVWGGIHGYTF. In DNA form, the CDR3 reads TGTGCCAGCAGCTCAGTCTGGGGGGGAATCCACGGCTACACCTTC. The gene calls are TRBV14 and TRBJ1-2, with D possibly being TRBD1 (5 bases). Germline V gene sequence: CDR1 SGHDN, CDR2 FVKESK. CDR3 size: 15 residues. V was pared by 5 bases and J by 8 bases, with 21 bases between.